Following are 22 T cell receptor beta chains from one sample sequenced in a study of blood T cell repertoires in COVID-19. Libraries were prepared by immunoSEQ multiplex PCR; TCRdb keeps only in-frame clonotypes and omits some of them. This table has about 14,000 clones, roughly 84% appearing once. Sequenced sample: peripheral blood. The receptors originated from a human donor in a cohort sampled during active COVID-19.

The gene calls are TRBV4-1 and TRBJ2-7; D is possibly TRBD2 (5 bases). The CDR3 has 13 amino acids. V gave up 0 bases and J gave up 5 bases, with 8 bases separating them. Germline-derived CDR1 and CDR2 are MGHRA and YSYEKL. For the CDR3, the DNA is TGCGCCAGCAGCCAAGATCACGGGGACGAGCAGTACTTC. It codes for CASSQDHGDEQYF.

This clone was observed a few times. The CDR3 DNA reads as TGCAGCGCCCACACGACAAACACCGGGGAGCTGTTTTTT. This gives the protein CSAHTTNTGELFF. The chain links TRBV29-1 to TRBJ2-2; D is unclear. The CDR3 consists of 13 residues. The V gene lost 7 bases and the J gene lost 2 bases, with 11 bases spanning the gap. Germline V lookup: CDR1 SQVTM, CDR2 ANQGSEA.

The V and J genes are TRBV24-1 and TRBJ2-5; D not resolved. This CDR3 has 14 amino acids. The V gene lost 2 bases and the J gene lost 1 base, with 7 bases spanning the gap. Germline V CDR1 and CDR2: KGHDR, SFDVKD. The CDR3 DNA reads TGTGCCACCAGTGATTCCCTAGTCCAAGAGACCCAGTACTTC. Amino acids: CATSDSLVQETQYF.

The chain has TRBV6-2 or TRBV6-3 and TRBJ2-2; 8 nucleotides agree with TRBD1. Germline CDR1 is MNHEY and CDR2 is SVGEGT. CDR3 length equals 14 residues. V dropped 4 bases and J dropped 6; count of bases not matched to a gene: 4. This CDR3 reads CASSSADRAGELFF. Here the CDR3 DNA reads TGTGCCAGCAGTTCCGCGGACAGGGCCGGGGAGCTGTTTTTT.

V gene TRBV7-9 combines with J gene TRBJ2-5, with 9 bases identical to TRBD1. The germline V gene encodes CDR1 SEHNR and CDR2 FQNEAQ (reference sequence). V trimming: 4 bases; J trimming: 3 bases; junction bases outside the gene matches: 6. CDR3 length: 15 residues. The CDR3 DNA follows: TGTGCCAGCAGCTCCACCCGGACAGGGGAAGAGACCCAGTACTTC. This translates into CASSSTRTGEETQYF.

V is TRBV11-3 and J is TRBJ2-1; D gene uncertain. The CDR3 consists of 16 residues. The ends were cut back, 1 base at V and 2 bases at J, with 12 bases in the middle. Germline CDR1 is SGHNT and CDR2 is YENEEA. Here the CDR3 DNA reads TGTGCCAGCAGCTTAGCTGGCCGATACCCCTACAATGAGCAGTTCTTC. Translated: CASSLAGRYPYNEQFF. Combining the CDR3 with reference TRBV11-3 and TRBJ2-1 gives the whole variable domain EAGVVQSPRYKIIEKKQPVAFWCNPISGHNTLYWYLQNLGQGPELLIRYENEEAVDDSQLPKDRFSAERLKGVDSTLKIQPAELGDSAVYLCASSLAGRYPYNEQFFGPGTRLTVL.

DNA of the CDR3: TGTGCCTGGGAAGGGAACAGGTTCGACGAGCAGTACTTC. Protein sequence: CAWEGNRFDEQYF. This rearrangement joins TRBV30 to TRBJ2-7, with D possibly matching TRBD1 (5 bases). Germline loops: CDR1 GTSNPN, CDR2 SVGIG (reference sequence). The CDR3 sequence is 13 residues long. Trimming cost V 5 bases and J 5 bases, with 16 bases left between them.

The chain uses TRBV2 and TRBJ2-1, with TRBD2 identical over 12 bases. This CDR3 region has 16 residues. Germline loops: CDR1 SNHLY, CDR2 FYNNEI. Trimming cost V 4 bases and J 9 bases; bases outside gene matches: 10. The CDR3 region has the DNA TGTGCCAGCAGTGGGGAAGGACTAGCGGGGAATGGTGAGCAGTTCTTC. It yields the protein CASSGEGLAGNGEQFF.

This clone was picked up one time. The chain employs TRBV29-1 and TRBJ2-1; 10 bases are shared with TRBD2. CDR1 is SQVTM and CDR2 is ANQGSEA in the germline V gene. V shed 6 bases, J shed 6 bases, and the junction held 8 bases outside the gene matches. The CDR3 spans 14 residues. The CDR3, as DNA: TGCAGCGTCGCCACTAGCGGGGTAGGCAATGAGCAGTTCTTC. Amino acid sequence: CSVATSGVGNEQFF.

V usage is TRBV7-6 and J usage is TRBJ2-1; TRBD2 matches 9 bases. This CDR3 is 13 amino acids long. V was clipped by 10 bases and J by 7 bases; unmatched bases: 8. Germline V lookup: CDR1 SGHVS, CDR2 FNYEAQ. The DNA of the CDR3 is TGTGCCACTCGCGGGGGGGCCGTAAATGAGCAGTTCTTC. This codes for CATRGGAVNEQFF.

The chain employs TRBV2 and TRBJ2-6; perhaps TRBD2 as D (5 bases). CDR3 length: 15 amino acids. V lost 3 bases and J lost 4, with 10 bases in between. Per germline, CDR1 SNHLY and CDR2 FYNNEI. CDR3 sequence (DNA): TGTGCCAGCAGTGACGGCGGGTACGGGGCCAACGTCCTGACTTTC. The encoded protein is CASSDGGYGANVLTF. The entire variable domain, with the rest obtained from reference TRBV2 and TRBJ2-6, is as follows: EPEVTQTPSHQVTQMGQEVILRCVPISNHLYFYWYRQILGQKVEFLVSFYNNEISEKSEIFDDQFSVERPDGSNFTLKIRSTKLEDSAMYFCASSDGGYGANVLTFGAGSRLTVL.

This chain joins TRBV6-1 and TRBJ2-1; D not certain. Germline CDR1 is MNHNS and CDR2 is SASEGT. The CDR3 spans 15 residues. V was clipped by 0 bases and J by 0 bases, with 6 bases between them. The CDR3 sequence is CASSEATSSYNEQFF. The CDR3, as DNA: TGTGCCAGCAGTGAAGCAACAAGCTCCTACAATGAGCAGTTCTTC.

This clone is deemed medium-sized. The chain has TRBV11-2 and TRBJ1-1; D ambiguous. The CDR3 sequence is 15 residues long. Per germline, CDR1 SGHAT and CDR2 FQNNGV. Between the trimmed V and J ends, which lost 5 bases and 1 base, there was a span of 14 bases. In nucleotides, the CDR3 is TGTGCCAGCAGCCCCTCTTTGGGCTCGAACACTGAAGCTTTCTTT. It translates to CASSPSLGSNTEAFF.

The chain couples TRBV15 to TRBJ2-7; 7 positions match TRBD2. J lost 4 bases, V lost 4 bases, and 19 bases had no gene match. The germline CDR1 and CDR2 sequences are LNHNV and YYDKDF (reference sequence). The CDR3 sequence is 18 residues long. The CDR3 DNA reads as TGTGCCACCAGCAAAGACCGACTAGCCCAAGCCAGTGGGTACGAGCAGTACTTC. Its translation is CATSKDRLAQASGYEQYF.

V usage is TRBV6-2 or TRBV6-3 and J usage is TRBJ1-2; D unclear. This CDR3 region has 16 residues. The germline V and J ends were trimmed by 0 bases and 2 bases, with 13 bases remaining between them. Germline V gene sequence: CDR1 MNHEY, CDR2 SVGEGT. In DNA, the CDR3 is TGTGCCAGCAGTTACTCCGGGCGGGGTCTCAACTATGGCTACACCTTC. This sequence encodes CASSYSGRGLNYGYTF.

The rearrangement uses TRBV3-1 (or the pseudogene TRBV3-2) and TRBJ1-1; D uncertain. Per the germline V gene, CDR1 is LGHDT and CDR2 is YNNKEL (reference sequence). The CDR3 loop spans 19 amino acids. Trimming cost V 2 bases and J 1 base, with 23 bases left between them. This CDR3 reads CASSQSRPTTPPENTEAFF. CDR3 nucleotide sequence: TGTGCCAGCAGCCAATCCCGCCCCACTACCCCTCCTGAGAACACTGAAGCTTTCTTT.

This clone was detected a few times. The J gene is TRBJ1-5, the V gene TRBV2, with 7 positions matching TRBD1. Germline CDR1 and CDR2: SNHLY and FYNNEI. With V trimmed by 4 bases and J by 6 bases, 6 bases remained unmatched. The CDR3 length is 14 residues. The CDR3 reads CASSAETGLQPQHF. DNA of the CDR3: TGTGCCAGCAGTGCAGAGACAGGGCTTCAGCCCCAGCATTTT.

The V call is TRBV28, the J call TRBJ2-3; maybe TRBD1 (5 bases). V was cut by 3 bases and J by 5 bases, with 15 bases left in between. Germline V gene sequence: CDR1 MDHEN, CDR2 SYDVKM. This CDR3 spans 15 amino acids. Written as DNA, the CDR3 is TGTGCCAGCAGTTTTGGGCAGGGTCTCGGAGATACGCAGTATTTT. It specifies CASSFGQGLGDTQYF. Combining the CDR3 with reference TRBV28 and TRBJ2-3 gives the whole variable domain DVKVTQSSRYLVKRTGEKVFLECVQDMDHENMFWYRQDPGLGLRLIYFSYDVKMKEKGDIPEGYSVSREKKERFSLILESASTNQTSMYLCASSFGQGLGDTQYFGPGTRLTVL.

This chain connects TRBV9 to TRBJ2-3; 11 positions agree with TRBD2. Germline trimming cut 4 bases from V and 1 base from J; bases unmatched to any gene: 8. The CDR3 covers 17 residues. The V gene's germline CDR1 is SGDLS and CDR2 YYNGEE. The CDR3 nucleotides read TGTGCCAGCAGCTCCTCGACTAGCGGGGTTGGCACAGATACGCAGTATTTT. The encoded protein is CASSSSTSGVGTDTQYF.

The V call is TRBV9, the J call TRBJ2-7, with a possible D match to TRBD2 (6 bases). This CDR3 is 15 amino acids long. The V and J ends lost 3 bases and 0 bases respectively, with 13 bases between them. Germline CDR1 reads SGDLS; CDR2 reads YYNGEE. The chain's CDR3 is CASSGNSGSSYEQYF. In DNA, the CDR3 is TGTGCCAGCAGCGGAAATAGCGGTAGCTCCTACGAGCAGTACTTC.

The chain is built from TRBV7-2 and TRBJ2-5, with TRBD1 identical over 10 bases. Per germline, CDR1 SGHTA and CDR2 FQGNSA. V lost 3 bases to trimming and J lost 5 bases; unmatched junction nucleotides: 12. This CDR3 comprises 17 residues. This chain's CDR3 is CASSFPRQGAAEETQYF. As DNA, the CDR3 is TGTGCCAGCAGCTTCCCCCGACAGGGGGCCGCGGAGGAGACCCAGTACTTC.

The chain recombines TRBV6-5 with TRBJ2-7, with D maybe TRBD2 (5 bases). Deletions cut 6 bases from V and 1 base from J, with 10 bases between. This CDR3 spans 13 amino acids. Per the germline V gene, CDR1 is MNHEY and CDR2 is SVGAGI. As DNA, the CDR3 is TGTGCCAGCAGCGCGGGTCGTTCCTACGAGCAGTACTTC. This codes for CASSAGRSYEQYF.